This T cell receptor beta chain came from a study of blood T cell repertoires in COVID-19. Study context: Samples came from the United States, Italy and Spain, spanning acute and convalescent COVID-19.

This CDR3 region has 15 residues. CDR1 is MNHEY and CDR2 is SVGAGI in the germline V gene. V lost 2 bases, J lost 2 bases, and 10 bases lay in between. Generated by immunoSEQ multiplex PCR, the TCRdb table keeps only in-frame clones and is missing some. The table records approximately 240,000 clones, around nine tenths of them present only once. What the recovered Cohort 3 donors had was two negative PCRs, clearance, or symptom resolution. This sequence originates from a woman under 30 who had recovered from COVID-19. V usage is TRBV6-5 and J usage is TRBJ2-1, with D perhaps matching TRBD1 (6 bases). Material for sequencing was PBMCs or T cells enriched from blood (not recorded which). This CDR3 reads CASSYQQGTYNEQFF. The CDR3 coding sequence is TGTGCCAGCAGTTACCAACAGGGTACCTACAATGAGCAGTTCTTC.